The clone carrying this TCR beta chain came up many times. As it was prepared, the TCRbeta library received unique molecular identifiers. TCRdb ran MiXCR on the PCR reads and lists one entry per CDR3 protein. This sample has some 400,000 distinct CDR3 sequences; about a fifth occur once, and the top ten carry approximately 3.8%. The data were obtained in a study of T-cell reconstitution after alpha-beta-depleted transplantation in children. Trimming removed 3 bases from V and 0 bases from J, with 9 bases in between. This CDR3 spans 15 amino acids. The sequencing used PBMCs from the stem cell graft donor, collected from the stem cell graft. V gene TRBV12-3 or TRBV12-4 combines with J gene TRBJ2-1, with D hard to call. The clonotype originates from a human donor who donated a stem cell graft to a child with acute myeloid leukemia. The CDR3 coding sequence is TGTGCCAGCAGTTTCTGGCAGAACTCCTACAATGAGCAGTTCTTC. This codes for CASSFWQNSYNEQFF.